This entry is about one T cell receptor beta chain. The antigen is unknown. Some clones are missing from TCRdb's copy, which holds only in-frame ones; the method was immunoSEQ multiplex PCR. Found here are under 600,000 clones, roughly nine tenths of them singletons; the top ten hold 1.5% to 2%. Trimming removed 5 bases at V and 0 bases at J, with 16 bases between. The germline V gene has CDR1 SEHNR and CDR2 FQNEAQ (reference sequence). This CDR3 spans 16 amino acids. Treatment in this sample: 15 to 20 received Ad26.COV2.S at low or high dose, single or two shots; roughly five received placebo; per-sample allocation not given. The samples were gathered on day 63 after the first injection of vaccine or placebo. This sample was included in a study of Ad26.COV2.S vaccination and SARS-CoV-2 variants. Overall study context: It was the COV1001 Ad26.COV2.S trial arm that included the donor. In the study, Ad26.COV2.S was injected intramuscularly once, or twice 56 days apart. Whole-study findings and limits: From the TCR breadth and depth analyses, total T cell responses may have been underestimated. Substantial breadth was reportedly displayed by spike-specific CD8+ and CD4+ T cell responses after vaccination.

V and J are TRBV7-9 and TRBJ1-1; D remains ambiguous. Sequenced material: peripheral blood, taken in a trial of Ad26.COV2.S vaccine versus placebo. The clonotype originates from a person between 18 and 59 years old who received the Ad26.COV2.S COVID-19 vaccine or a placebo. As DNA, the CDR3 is TGTGCCAGCAGCACTACAGCTTCGATAATGAACACTGAAGCTTTCTTT. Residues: CASSTTASIMNTEAFF.